This T cell receptor (beta chain) came from a study of identical twins' blood T cells. TCRdb re-called the 5' RACE reads with MiXCR, one entry per CDR3 protein. The table lists hundreds of thousands of distinct CDR3 sequences, about 28% of them singletons. General study points: Twin similarity might stem from environmental factors, not only genetics.

About this clonotype: The antigen remains unidentified.

CDR3 length: 17 residues. The V segment lost 4 bases and the J segment 8 bases; nucleotides outside the gene matches: 17. Germline V gene lookup returns CDR1 MNHEY and CDR2 SVGEGT. The V and J genes are TRBV6-2 or TRBV6-3 and TRBJ2-1; 7 bases are a match to TRBD2. The clonotype originates from a woman aged 18-49 years in good health. Sequencing used PBMCs. The CDR3 DNA reads TGTGCCAGCAGTTTCTCGCGGAGGGCGGGGGTTCGGGATGAGCAGTTCTTC. It specifies CASSFSRRAGVRDEQFF.